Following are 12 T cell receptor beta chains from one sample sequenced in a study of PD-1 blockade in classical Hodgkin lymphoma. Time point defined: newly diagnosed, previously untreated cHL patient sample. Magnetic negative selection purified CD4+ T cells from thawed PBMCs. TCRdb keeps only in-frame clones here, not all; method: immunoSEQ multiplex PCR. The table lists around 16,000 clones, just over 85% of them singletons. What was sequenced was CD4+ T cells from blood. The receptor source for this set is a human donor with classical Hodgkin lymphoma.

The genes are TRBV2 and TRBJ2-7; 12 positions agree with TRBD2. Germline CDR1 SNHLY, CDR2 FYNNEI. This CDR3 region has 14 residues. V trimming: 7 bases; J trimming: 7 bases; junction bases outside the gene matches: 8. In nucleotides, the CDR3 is TGTGCCAGCAATGCGGCTAGCGGGAGGGGTGAGCAGTACTTC. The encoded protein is CASNAASGRGEQYF.

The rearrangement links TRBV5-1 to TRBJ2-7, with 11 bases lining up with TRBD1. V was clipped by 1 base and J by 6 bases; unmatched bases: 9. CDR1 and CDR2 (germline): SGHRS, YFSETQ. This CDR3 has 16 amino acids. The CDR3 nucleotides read TGCGCCAGCAGCTTGACCCGGGACAGGGGGTCCGGCGAGCAGTACTTC. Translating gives CASSLTRDRGSGEQYF.

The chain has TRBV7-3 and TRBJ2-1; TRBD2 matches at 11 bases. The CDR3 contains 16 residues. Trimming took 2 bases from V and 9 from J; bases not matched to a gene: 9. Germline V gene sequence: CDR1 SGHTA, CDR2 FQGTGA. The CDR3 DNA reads TGTGCCAGCAGCTTACAACAGACTAGCGGGAAGGGTGAGCAGTTCTTC. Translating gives CASSLQQTSGKGEQFF.

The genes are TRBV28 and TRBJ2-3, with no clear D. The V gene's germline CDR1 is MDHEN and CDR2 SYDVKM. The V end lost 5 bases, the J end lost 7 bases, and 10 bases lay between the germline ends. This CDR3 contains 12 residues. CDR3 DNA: TGTGCCAGCAGTCTCTCAGAGAATACGCAGTATTTT. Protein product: CASSLSENTQYF.

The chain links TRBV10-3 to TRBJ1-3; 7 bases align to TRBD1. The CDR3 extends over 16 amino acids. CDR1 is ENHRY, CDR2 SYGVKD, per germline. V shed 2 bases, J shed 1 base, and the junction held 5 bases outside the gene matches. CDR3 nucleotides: TGTGCCATCAGTGAGGTATCGGGACAGTCTGGAAACACCATATATTTT. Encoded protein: CAISEVSGQSGNTIYF.

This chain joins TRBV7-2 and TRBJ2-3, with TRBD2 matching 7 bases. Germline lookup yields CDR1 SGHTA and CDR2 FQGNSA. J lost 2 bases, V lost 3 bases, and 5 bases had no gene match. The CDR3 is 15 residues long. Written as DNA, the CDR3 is TGTGCCAGCAGCTTTAAGGGGACTAACACAGATACGCAGTATTTT. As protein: CASSFKGTNTDTQYF.

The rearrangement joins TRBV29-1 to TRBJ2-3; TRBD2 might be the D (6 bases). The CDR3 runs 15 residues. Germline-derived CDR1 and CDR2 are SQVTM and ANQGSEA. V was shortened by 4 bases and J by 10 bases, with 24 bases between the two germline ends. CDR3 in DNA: TGCAGCGTTGGGCAGGACCGGGGGAAATTCGATCCGCAGTATTTT. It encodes CSVGQDRGKFDPQYF.

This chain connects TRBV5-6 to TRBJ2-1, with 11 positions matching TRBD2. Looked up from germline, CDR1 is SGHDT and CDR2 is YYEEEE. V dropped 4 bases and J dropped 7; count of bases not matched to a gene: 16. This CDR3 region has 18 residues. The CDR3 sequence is CASSLRASSGRAGNEQFF. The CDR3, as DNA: TGTGCCAGCAGCCTCCGAGCGAGTAGCGGGAGGGCGGGGAATGAGCAGTTCTTC.

The CDR3 loop reads CASRRTGQETQYF. The CDR3 DNA sequence: TGTGCCAGCAGACGGACAGGGCAAGAGACCCAGTACTTC. This chain connects TRBV6-1 to TRBJ2-5; 8 bases line up with TRBD1. CDR1 and CDR2 (germline): MNHNS, SASEGT. V shed 6 bases and J 2 bases; nucleotides not matched to a gene: 2. The CDR3 loop spans 13 amino acids.

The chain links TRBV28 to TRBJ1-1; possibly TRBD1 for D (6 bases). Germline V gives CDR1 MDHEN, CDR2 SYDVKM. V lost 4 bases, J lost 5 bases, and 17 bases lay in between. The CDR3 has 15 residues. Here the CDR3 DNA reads TGTGCCAGCAGTTCGGGGACACTGCGGGGGACTGAAGCTTTCTTT. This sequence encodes CASSSGTLRGTEAFF. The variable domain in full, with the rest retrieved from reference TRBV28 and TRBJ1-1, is DVKVTQSSRYLVKRTGEKVFLECVQDMDHENMFWYRQDPGLGLRLIYFSYDVKMKEKGDIPEGYSVSREKKERFSLILESASTNQTSMYLCASSSGTLRGTEAFFGQGTRLTVV.

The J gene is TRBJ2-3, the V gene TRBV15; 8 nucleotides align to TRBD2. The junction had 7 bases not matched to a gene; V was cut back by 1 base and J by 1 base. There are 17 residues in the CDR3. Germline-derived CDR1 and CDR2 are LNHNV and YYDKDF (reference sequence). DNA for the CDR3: TGTGCCACCAGCAGAGCGCCTGGACTAGCCCGCACAGATACGCAGTATTTT. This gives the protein CATSRAPGLARTDTQYF.

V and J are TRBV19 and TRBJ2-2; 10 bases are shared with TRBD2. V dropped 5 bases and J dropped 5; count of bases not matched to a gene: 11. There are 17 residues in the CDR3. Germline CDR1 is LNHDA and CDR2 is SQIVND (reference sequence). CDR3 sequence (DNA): TGTGCCAGTAGTGACCCCGGACTAGCGGATAGAACCGGGGAGCTGTTTTTT. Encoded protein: CASSDPGLADRTGELFF. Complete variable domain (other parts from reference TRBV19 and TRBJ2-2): DGGITQSPKYLFRKEGQNVTLSCEQNLNHDAMYWYRQDPGQGLRLIYYSQIVNDFQKGDIAEGYSVSREKKESFPLTVTSAQKNPTAFYLCASSDPGLADRTGELFFGEGSRLTVL.